The 13 T cell receptor beta chains below all came from one sample that was sequenced in a study of cytomegalovirus exposure and HLA in healthy donors. The PCR made use of 60 Vbeta and 13 Jbeta primers. The repertoire was sequenced with immunoSEQ multiplex PCR; TCRdb's copy has only in-frame clones and lacks some. The repertoire has roughly 180,000 clones, less than 90% of them found once; the top ten carry 1.3% to 1.5%. The sample taken for sequencing was PBMCs. The origin of the receptors is a girl aged 10-17 years in good health and CMV-seropositive.

This clone appeared a single time. The chain has TRBV30 and TRBJ1-5; TRBD1 aligns across 8 bases. Germline V gene data show CDR1 as GTSNPN and CDR2 as SVGIG (reference sequence). V shed 1 base, J shed 3 bases, and the junction held 5 bases outside the gene matches. CDR3 length equals 15 residues. Here the CDR3 DNA reads TGTGCCTGGAGTGGCGGACAGGGCCACAATCAGCCCCAGCATTTT. Translating it yields CAWSGGQGHNQPQHF. The full variable domain, its missing parts supplied by reference TRBV30 and TRBJ1-5, is SQTIHQWPATLVQPVGSPLSLECTVEGTSNPNLYWYRQAAGRGLQLLFYSVGIGQISSEVPQNLSASRPQDRQFILSSKKLLLSDSGFYLCAWSGGQGHNQPQHFGDGTRLSIL.

The J gene is TRBJ1-3, the V gene TRBV11-2; perhaps TRBD1 as D (6 bases). The CDR3 spans 14 residues. CDR1 is SGHAT and CDR2 is FQNNGV in the germline V gene. The V gene lost 8 bases and the J gene lost 4 bases, with 15 bases spanning the gap. DNA for the CDR3: TGTGCCAGCGCCCCAGGGGTTTTGGGAAACACCATATATTTT. Its translation: CASAPGVLGNTIYF.

The V and J genes are TRBV7-9 and TRBJ2-2; D not resolved. Looked up from germline, CDR1 is SEHNR and CDR2 is FQNEAQ (reference sequence). V was cut by 1 base and J by 3 bases, with 9 bases left in between. The CDR3 is made up of 15 amino acids. DNA for the CDR3: TGTGCCAGCAGCTTAGGAAGAGTAGACACCGGGGAGCTGTTTTTT. This gives the protein CASSLGRVDTGELFF.

This clone was picked up a small number of times. The chain uses TRBV27 and TRBJ2-7, with 7 bases fitting TRBD2. The CDR3 spans 15 residues. CDR1 is MNHEY, CDR2 SMNVEV, per germline (reference sequence). V lost 5 bases, J lost 3 bases, and 10 bases stayed unmatched. This CDR3 is CASSVSSGLVYEQYF. The CDR3, as DNA: TGTGCCAGCAGTGTTTCTAGCGGCTTAGTCTACGAGCAGTACTTC.

V and J are TRBV13 and TRBJ1-2; the D gene is possibly TRBD1 (6 bases). This CDR3 comprises 17 residues. Germline V gives CDR1 PRHDT, CDR2 FYEKMQ (reference sequence). Trimming pared 5 bases from V and 0 bases from J, leaving 19 bases between. CDR3 DNA: TGTGCCAGCAGCATCACTGGACAGTCGCAAACTAACTATGGCTACACCTTC. Amino acids: CASSITGQSQTNYGYTF.

On this clone itself: A junction boundary mismatches the germline segment, possibly from a read error. The chain carries TRBV7-7 and TRBJ2-7; maybe TRBD1 (5 bases). CDR1 and CDR2 from the germline V gene are SSHAT and FNYEAQ (reference sequence). CDR3 length: 14 amino acids. CDR3 coding DNA: TGTGCTAGCAGTATCAGGGTTGGCTCCTACGAGCAGTACTTC. It translates to CASSIRVGSYEQYF. Together with reference TRBV7-7 and TRBJ2-7, the CDR3 gives the full variable domain: GAGVSQSPRYKVTKRGQDVTLRCDPISSHATLYWYQQALGQGPEFLTYFNYEAQPDKSGLPSDRFSAERPEGSISTLTIQRTEQRDSAMYRCASSIRVGSYEQYFGPGTRLTVT.

The chain carries TRBV19 and TRBJ1-4; no firm D call. Germline CDR1 LNHDA, CDR2 SQIVND (reference sequence). The V and J ends lost 5 bases and 7 bases respectively, with 17 bases between them. The CDR3 length is 15 residues. The CDR3 sequence: CASSGGSRGGEKLFF. The CDR3 bases are TGTGCCAGTAGTGGTGGGAGCCGAGGCGGTGAAAAACTGTTTTTT.

V and J are TRBV27 and TRBJ2-3, with TRBD1 matching 12 bases. Trimming removed 5 bases from V and 2 bases from J; junction bases left unmatched: 17. The CDR3 spans 20 residues. CDR1 is MNHEY, CDR2 SMNVEV, per germline (reference sequence). Here the CDR3 DNA reads TGTGCCAGCAGTCCATACTCCGGGACAGGGGGCCCTTTCAACACAGATACGCAGTATTTT. It yields the protein CASSPYSGTGGPFNTDTQYF.

The V and J genes are TRBV27 and TRBJ1-1; D uncertain. CDR1 and CDR2 from the germline V gene are MNHEY and SMNVEV (reference sequence). Between the trimmed V and J ends, which lost 5 bases and 0 bases, there was a span of 13 bases. The CDR3 is 15 amino acids. The CDR3 bases are TGTGCCAGCAGTATCCGCCCGGAGATGAACACTGAAGCTTTCTTT. It yields the protein CASSIRPEMNTEAFF.

V is TRBV11-3 and J is TRBJ2-7, with TRBD1 as a possible D gene (5 bases). There are 11 residues in the CDR3. V lost 11 bases to trimming and J lost 3 bases, with 11 bases between them. The germline CDR1 and CDR2 sequences are SGHNT and YENEEA. In nucleotides, the CDR3 is TGTGCCCCTACAGGCTTCTACGAGCAGTACTTC. Translation gives CAPTGFYEQYF.

This clone has just a few counts. This chain uses TRBV4-1 with TRBJ2-7; D perhaps matches TRBD2 (5 bases). Germline V CDR1 and CDR2: MGHRA, YSYEKL. Trimming shortened V by 4 bases and J by 4 bases, and 17 bases separated the two germline ends. The CDR3 consists of 15 residues. The CDR3 sequence: CASSPGDTLSYEQYF. The CDR3, as DNA: TGCGCCAGCAGCCCCGGGGATACCTTATCGTACGAGCAGTACTTC.

The chain joins TRBV7-9 to TRBJ1-4; 9 bases match TRBD1. The CDR3 loop spans 14 amino acids. The germline CDR1 and CDR2 sequences are SEHNR and FQNEAQ (reference sequence). V was clipped by 5 bases and J by 7 bases; unmatched bases: 5. The CDR3 nucleotides read TGTGCCAGCAGCAAACAGGGGGCGGGTGAAAAACTGTTTTTT. Its protein is CASSKQGAGEKLFF.

The chain links TRBV27 to TRBJ1-1, with 10 bases that match TRBD1. V lost 0 bases and J lost 5; bases outside the gene matches: 3. This CDR3 contains 15 residues. Germline loops: CDR1 MNHEY, CDR2 SMNVEV (reference sequence). The DNA for the CDR3 is TGTGCCAGCAGTTTATCGGGACAGGGGAGGACTGAAGCTTTCTTT. Encoded protein: CASSLSGQGRTEAFF.